Listed here are 26 T cell receptor beta chains from one sample, sequenced in a study of cytomegalovirus exposure and HLA in healthy donors. Primers: 60 Vbeta forward and 13 Jbeta reverse. Some clones are missing from TCRdb's copy, which holds only in-frame ones; the method was immunoSEQ multiplex PCR. The table records roughly 130,000 clones, over 60% of them present only once. Material for sequencing was PBMCs. The source of these receptors is a man between 18 and 29 years old in good health and CMV-seronegative.

This clone was observed a few times. The chain couples TRBV29-1 to TRBJ1-4; D is possibly TRBD1 (5 bases). CDR3 length: 13 residues. With 7 bases removed from V and 3 bases from J, the gap between germline ends came to 12 bases. Germline CDR1 SQVTM, CDR2 ANQGSEA. The CDR3 nucleotides read TGCAGCGCTACCCCGGGGGCTAATGAAAAACTGTTTTTT. The encoded protein is CSATPGANEKLFF.

In DNA form, the CDR3 reads TGTGCCAGTAGTATAGGAGGGTTGGAGTCTGGAAACACCATATATTTT. Amino acid sequence: CASSIGGLESGNTIYF. The V and J genes are TRBV19 and TRBJ1-3; no reliable D call. Trimming left V 1 base short and J 1 base short, with 11 bases between. CDR3 length equals 16 residues. Germline CDR1 and CDR2: LNHDA and SQIVND (reference sequence).

Worth noting for this clone: A junction boundary mismatches the germline segment, possibly from a read error. The gene calls are TRBV7-7 and TRBJ2-3; 7 nucleotides agree with TRBD2. This CDR3 has 16 residues. Germline loops: CDR1 SSHAT, CDR2 FNYEAQ (reference sequence). This CDR3 is CASSPHQGGGTDTQYF. Here the CDR3 DNA reads TGTGCTAGCAGCCCCCACCAGGGAGGGGGCACAGATACGCAGTATTTT.

The chain is built from TRBV6-5 and TRBJ1-2; D is unclear. Germline V gene lookup returns CDR1 MNHEY and CDR2 SVGAGI. The CDR3 is 13 residues long. The ends were cut back, 6 bases at V and 2 bases at J, with 10 bases in the middle. In DNA, the CDR3 is TGTGCCAGCAGGCGGGAAGGAAACTATGGCTACACCTTC. Residues: CASRREGNYGYTF.

The chain links TRBV18 to TRBJ2-2; 10 positions match TRBD2. After removal of 3 bases from V and 4 bases from J, the junction contained 5 bases not matched to a gene. This CDR3 has 16 amino acids. Per the germline V gene, CDR1 is KGHSH and CDR2 is LQKENI. CDR3 nucleotides: TGTGCCAGCTCACCCCTAGCGGGAGCGTCCACCGGGGAGCTGTTTTTT. As protein: CASSPLAGASTGELFF.

The chain employs TRBV18 and TRBJ2-3; 10 bases are shared with TRBD2. The length of the CDR3 is 17 residues. Germline CDR1 KGHSH, CDR2 LQKENI. The V and J ends lost 3 bases and 4 bases, in that order; junction bases with no gene match: 10. The CDR3 DNA reads TGTGCCAGCTCACCGTACCGAGGGACTAGCGCTGCAGATACGCAGTATTTT. Translating gives CASSPYRGTSAADTQYF.

The V and J genes are TRBV10-2 and TRBJ1-5; 10 nucleotides line up with TRBD1. The germline V gene has CDR1 WSHSY and CDR2 SAAADI. V was pared by 7 bases and J by 2 bases, with 2 bases of the junction left unmatched. The CDR3 consists of 14 residues. The CDR3 spells CASTDRGGNQPQHF. CDR3 in DNA: TGCGCCAGCACGGACAGGGGGGGCAATCAGCCCCAGCATTTT.

The chain carries TRBV15 and TRBJ2-7, with D maybe TRBD2 (7 bases). Germline values: CDR1 LNHNV, CDR2 YYDKDF (reference sequence). Trimming took 4 bases from V and 3 from J, leaving 10 bases between them. The CDR3 is 13 amino acids. Written as DNA, the CDR3 is TGTGCCACCAGCAAGGGGGGGGGCTACGAGCAGTACTTC. This codes for CATSKGGGYEQYF.

J is TRBJ2-5 and V is TRBV6-6; a possible D gene is TRBD2 (7 bases). The CDR3 covers 14 residues. V lost 5 bases, J lost 5 bases, and 15 bases lay in between. CDR1 and CDR2 (germline): MNHNY, SVGAGI (reference sequence). CDR3 in amino acids: CASSPRGGGETQYF. CDR3 in DNA: TGTGCCAGCAGTCCTAGGGGGGGAGGGGAGACCCAGTACTTC.

This rearrangement joins TRBV5-4 to TRBJ2-7; the match to TRBD2 covers 10 bases. Germline lookup yields CDR1 SGHNT and CDR2 YYREEE (reference sequence). With V trimmed by 2 bases and J by 4 bases, 6 bases remained unmatched. The CDR3 is 15 residues long. CDR3 DNA sequence: TGTGCCAGCAGCTTTCCCACTAGCGGGACGTACGAGCAGTACTTC. As protein: CASSFPTSGTYEQYF.

This clone was seen a few times. The V gene is TRBV27, the J gene TRBJ2-1; possible D gene TRBD2, 5 bases. In germline, CDR1 is MNHEY, CDR2 SMNVEV (reference sequence). Trimming pared 7 bases from V and 3 bases from J, leaving 16 bases between. This CDR3 comprises 15 residues. In nucleotides, the CDR3 is TGTGCCAGCACCCTGGGTAGCGCTAACTACAATGAGCAGTTCTTC. This encodes CASTLGSANYNEQFF.

This chain joins TRBV4-3 and TRBJ2-7, with 14 bases that match TRBD2. Germline V lookup: CDR1 LGHNA, CDR2 YSLEER. The CDR3 spans 15 residues. The V and J ends lost 6 bases and 3 bases, in that order; junction bases with no gene match: 4. The CDR3 loop reads CASRPGLAGVYEQYF. The CDR3 DNA is TGCGCCAGCAGACCGGGACTAGCGGGAGTCTACGAGCAGTACTTC.

This clone was counted only a few times. V and J are TRBV28 and TRBJ2-7, with 10 bases lining up with TRBD2. With 8 bases clipped from V and 1 base from J, the junction kept 8 bases outside the gene matches. This CDR3 is built from 15 residues. Germline V lookup: CDR1 MDHEN, CDR2 SYDVKM. The CDR3 DNA sequence: TGTGCCAGCGATACATCTAGCGGGAGTTCCTACGAGCAGTACTTC. This encodes CASDTSSGSSYEQYF.

The V gene is TRBV27, the J gene TRBJ2-6; TRBD1 matches 7 bases. Germline V gene sequence: CDR1 MNHEY, CDR2 SMNVEV (reference sequence). The V segment lost 0 bases and the J segment 0 bases; nucleotides outside the gene matches: 2. The CDR3 has 17 residues. The CDR3 region is CASSLSDRLSGANVLTF. As DNA, the CDR3 is TGTGCCAGCAGTTTATCGGACAGGCTCTCTGGGGCCAACGTCCTGACTTTC.

The genes are TRBV7-9 and TRBJ2-1; TRBD2 aligns across 7 bases. The V gene end was trimmed by 1 base and the J gene end by 4 bases; junction bases not matched to a gene: 13. CDR1 is SEHNR, CDR2 FQNEAQ, per germline (reference sequence). The length of the CDR3 is 18 residues. CDR3 DNA: TGTGCCAGCAGCTTAGATCTTTTTGCGGGAGAGTTGTACAATGAGCAGTTCTTC. Its protein product is CASSLDLFAGELYNEQFF.

This clone was seen many times. The rearrangement links TRBV6-5 to TRBJ1-4, with 9 bases fitting TRBD1. The V gene end was trimmed by 2 bases and the J gene end by 8 bases; junction bases not matched to a gene: 6. Germline V gene data show CDR1 as MNHEY and CDR2 as SVGAGI. There are 15 residues in the CDR3. The CDR3 loop is CASSYGTGSVEKLFF. CDR3 sequence (DNA): TGTGCCAGCAGTTACGGGACAGGGTCTGTCGAAAAACTGTTTTTT.

This sequence joins TRBV5-4 and TRBJ2-7, with a weak D call TRBD1 (7 bases). V lost 3 bases to trimming and J lost 4 bases, with 14 bases between them. The germline CDR1 and CDR2 sequences are SGHNT and YYREEE (reference sequence). This CDR3 spans 14 amino acids. CDR3 region: CASSWRDSPYEQYV. The CDR3 coding sequence is TGTGCCAGCAGCTGGCGGGACAGCCCATACGAGCAGTACGTC.

The chain couples TRBV28 to TRBJ1-5; no reliable D call. This CDR3 spans 12 amino acids. Per germline, CDR1 MDHEN and CDR2 SYDVKM. Trimming pared 11 bases from V and 3 bases from J, leaving 11 bases between. CDR3 sequence: CAGRENNQPQHF. CDR3 DNA: TGTGCCGGGCGGGAAAACAATCAGCCCCAGCATTTT.

The rearrangement joins TRBV5-1 to TRBJ2-5, with 12 positions matching TRBD1. J gave up 1 base and V 3 bases, and 19 bases lay outside the gene matches. The CDR3 extends over 21 amino acids. Germline V lookup: CDR1 SGHRS, CDR2 YFSETQ. The CDR3 sequence: CASSYPSSGTGGADLQETQYF. The DNA of the CDR3 is TGCGCCAGCAGCTACCCGAGCTCCGGGACAGGGGGCGCGGACCTCCAAGAGACCCAGTACTTC.

The rearrangement uses TRBV9 and TRBJ2-7; D is possibly TRBD2 (6 bases). V was trimmed by 7 bases and J by 6 bases, leaving 17 bases between them. CDR1 is SGDLS, CDR2 YYNGEE, per germline. This CDR3 has 13 residues. CDR3 sequence: CASGTGDLPEQYF. As DNA, the CDR3 is TGTGCCAGCGGGACGGGAGATCTACCCGAGCAGTACTTC.

This clone was counted only a few times. The chain links TRBV30 to TRBJ1-6, with no clear D. The ends were cut back, 4 bases at V and 15 bases at J, with 16 bases in the middle. CDR1 GTSNPN and CDR2 SVGIG come from the germline V gene (reference sequence). There are 12 residues in the CDR3. The CDR3 region is CAWTPISGNLHF. CDR3 DNA: TGTGCCTGGACTCCTATATCGGGGAACCTCCACTTT.

The rearrangement joins TRBV20-1 to TRBJ1-1, with D uncertain. Trimming left V 6 bases short and J 8 bases short, with 13 bases between. This CDR3 region has 11 residues. Germline CDR1 reads DFQATT; CDR2 reads SNEGSKA (reference sequence). The CDR3 DNA sequence: TGCAGTGCGATCCACTCACCCGAAGCTTTCTTT. Protein sequence: CSAIHSPEAFF.

This chain uses TRBV5-1 with TRBJ1-2; 9 bases are shared with TRBD1. V gave up 4 bases and J gave up 3 bases; unmatched junction bases: 7. CDR1 is SGHRS, CDR2 YFSETQ, per germline. This CDR3 spans 15 amino acids. The CDR3 region has the DNA TGCGCCAGCAGCCTGGACAGGGGAATGGACTATGGCTACACCTTC. Its translation is CASSLDRGMDYGYTF. Drawing the rest from reference TRBV5-1 and TRBJ1-2, the complete variable domain is KAGVTQTPRYLIKTRGQQVTLSCSPISGHRSVSWYQQTPGQGLQFLFEYFSETQRNKGNFPGRFSGRQFSNSRSEMNVSTLELGDSALYLCASSLDRGMDYGYTFGSGTRLTVV.

This clone was observed a single time. The rearrangement joins TRBV5-8 to TRBJ1-2, with D possibly TRBD1 on 6 matching bases. CDR3 size: 15 residues. V was pared by 4 bases and J by 5 bases, with 18 bases between. Germline values: CDR1 SGHTS, CDR2 YDEGEE. For the CDR3, the DNA is TGTGCCAGCAGCCAAGCACAGGGTTTCAATTATGGCTACACCTTC. It translates to CASSQAQGFNYGYTF.

The chain employs TRBV5-1 and TRBJ2-5; 9 bases agree with TRBD2. The V gene's germline CDR1 is SGHRS and CDR2 YFSETQ. This CDR3 is built from 16 residues. J lost 2 bases, V lost 0 bases, and 5 bases had no gene match. CDR3 loop: CASSLGPSGAQETQYF. The CDR3 DNA reads as TGCGCCAGCAGCTTGGGGCCTAGCGGGGCACAAGAGACCCAGTACTTC.

The chain has TRBV14 and TRBJ2-1; 10 bases line up with TRBD2. The CDR3 sequence is 17 residues long. Germline CDR1 is SGHDN and CDR2 is FVKESK. Unmatched junction bases numbered 11, after V lost 0 bases and J lost 9 bases. The CDR3: CASSQDPPSGSYPEQFF. DNA for the CDR3: TGTGCCAGCAGCCAAGATCCCCCTAGCGGGAGTTATCCTGAGCAGTTCTTC. Full variable domain (missing parts from reference TRBV14 and TRBJ2-1): EAGVTQFPSHSVIEKGQTVTLRCDPISGHDNLYWYRRVMGKEIKFLLHFVKESKQDESGMPNNRFLAERTGGTYSTLKVQPAELEDSGVYFCASSQDPPSGSYPEQFFGPGTRLTVL.